These T cell receptor beta chains were read from a single sample in a study of metastatic and nonmetastatic thyroid tumors. TCRdb ran MiXCR on the PCR reads. The data hold 20,000 to 25,000 clones, with 36% observed a single time. The sequenced material came from blood. These receptors all stem from a male donor with papillary thyroid cancer or a benign thyroid nodule (not recorded which). Some clones in this sample may be carry-over from other donors' samples. The CDR3 runs from the conserved cysteine through the conserved F or W. D genes are given only for firm matches. Expanded clones get a size class; other rows say once, few or many, or leave the size out.

CDR3nt: TGTGCCTGGAGTTTAGGTATTGATTCACCCCTCCACTTT
CDR3aa: CAWSLGIDSPLHF
j_gene: TRBJ1-6
abundance: once
d_gene: NA
v_gene: TRBV30

CDR3nt: TGTGCCAGCAGTTACCTTGGGACAGGGGGTGACACCATATATTTT
CDR3aa: CASSYLGTGGDTIYF
j_gene: TRBJ1-3
abundance: medium-sized
d_gene: TRBD1
v_gene: TRBV6-5

CDR3nt: TGTGCCAGCAGCGGGGGTTACGAGCAGTACTTC
CDR3aa: CASSGGYEQYF
j_gene: TRBJ2-7
abundance: few
d_gene: NA
v_gene: TRBV2

CDR3nt: TGTGCCAGCAGCCAAGCCTCAAAGGATACGCAGTATTTT
CDR3aa: CASSQASKDTQYF
j_gene: TRBJ2-3
abundance: NA
d_gene: NA
v_gene: TRBV3-1

CDR3nt: TGTGCCAGCAGTGACCTTGGACTAGCGGGAGGCACCTACGAGCAGTACTTC
CDR3aa: CASSDLGLAGGTYEQYF
j_gene: TRBJ2-7
abundance: many
d_gene: TRBD2
v_gene: TRBV25-1

CDR3nt: TGTGCCAGCAGCCCTCCCGGAGTGGGTGATCAGCCCCAGCATTTT
CDR3aa: CASSPPGVGDQPQHF
j_gene: TRBJ1-5
abundance: NA
d_gene: NA
v_gene: TRBV7-8

CDR3nt: TGTGCCAGCAGCCTCATAGCGGAAACAGATACGCAGTATTTT
CDR3aa: CASSLIAETDTQYF
j_gene: TRBJ2-3
abundance: few
d_gene: NA
v_gene: TRBV28

CDR3nt: TGTGCCAGCAGCGCCGGGACAGGGGCTGGCTACACCTTC
CDR3aa: CASSAGTGAGYTF
j_gene: TRBJ1-2
abundance: many
d_gene: TRBD1
v_gene: TRBV27

CDR3nt: TGTGCCAGCAGTTACTCTGGGACAGGGGGCGAGCAGTACTTC
CDR3aa: CASSYSGTGGEQYF
j_gene: TRBJ2-7
abundance: NA
d_gene: TRBD1
v_gene: TRBV6-6

CDR3nt: TGTGCCAGCAGCTTTAGGGCCAGGACCGGGGAGCTGTTTTTT
CDR3aa: CASSFRARTGELFF
j_gene: TRBJ2-2
abundance: medium-sized
d_gene: NA
v_gene: TRBV13

CDR3nt: TGCAGTGCTAGAGATAGGGCCAGTAACTATGGCTACACCTTC
CDR3aa: CSARDRASNYGYTF
j_gene: TRBJ1-2
abundance: NA
d_gene: NA
v_gene: TRBV20-1

CDR3nt: TGTGCCAGCAGCTCATACGCCGGGACTAGCTCCTACAATGAGCAGTTCTTC
CDR3aa: CASSSYAGTSSYNEQFF
j_gene: TRBJ2-1
abundance: NA
d_gene: TRBD2
v_gene: TRBV11-2

CDR3nt: TGTGCCAGCAGTCAAGGGACAGGAGCCTACAATGAGCAGTTCTTC
CDR3aa: CASSQGTGAYNEQFF
j_gene: TRBJ2-1
abundance: few
d_gene: TRBD1
v_gene: TRBV12-3/TRBV12-4

CDR3nt: TGCAGTGCTGTCCCGGGGGGCTCCTACAATGAGCAGTTCTTC
CDR3aa: CSAVPGGSYNEQFF
j_gene: TRBJ2-1
abundance: few
d_gene: TRBD2
v_gene: TRBV20-1

CDR3nt: TGCAGTGCTCCCGCCGTGGGCATCTACGAGCAGTACTTC
CDR3aa: CSAPAVGIYEQYF
j_gene: TRBJ2-7
abundance: NA
d_gene: NA
v_gene: TRBV20-1

CDR3nt: TGTGCCAGCAGTGAACGGGAGGCAGATACGCAGTATTTT
CDR3aa: CASSEREADTQYF
j_gene: TRBJ2-3
abundance: NA
d_gene: TRBD2
v_gene: TRBV6-1

CDR3nt: TGTGCCAGCAACCGGGGGGAGAGGGAGCAGTACTTC
CDR3aa: CASNRGEREQYF
j_gene: TRBJ2-7
abundance: few
d_gene: TRBD2
v_gene: TRBV6-1

CDR3nt: TGTGCCTGGACGAGTGTGGGGGGCTACACCTTC
CDR3aa: CAWTSVGGYTF
j_gene: TRBJ1-2
abundance: NA
d_gene: NA
v_gene: TRBV30

CDR3nt: TGTGCCAGCAGTGAGAGGGCAGTAGGGACTAGATCTTACGAGCAGTACTTC
CDR3aa: CASSERAVGTRSYEQYF
j_gene: TRBJ2-7
abundance: medium-sized
d_gene: TRBD2
v_gene: TRBV6-1

CDR3nt: TGTGCCAGCAGTTACTCGAAACACGGCTTCTCGTCCAACTATGGCTACACCTTC
CDR3aa: CASSYSKHGFSSNYGYTF
j_gene: TRBJ1-2
abundance: few
d_gene: NA
v_gene: TRBV6-6

CDR3nt: TGTGCCTGGAGTGTAGGGTCTGATGAAAAACTGTTTTTT
CDR3aa: CAWSVGSDEKLFF
j_gene: TRBJ1-4
abundance: NA
d_gene: NA
v_gene: TRBV30

CDR3nt: TGTGCCAGCAGCCGTCTAGCGGGAGGGCCTTACGAGCAGTACTTC
CDR3aa: CASSRLAGGPYEQYF
j_gene: TRBJ2-7
abundance: NA
d_gene: TRBD2
v_gene: TRBV11-2

CDR3nt: TGTGCCAGCTCACGGCAAGAGACCCAGTACTTC
CDR3aa: CASSRQETQYF
j_gene: TRBJ2-5
abundance: NA
d_gene: NA
v_gene: TRBV18

CDR3nt: TGTGCCAGCAGTTTTTTGCAGACTAGCAATCAGCCCCAGCATTTT
CDR3aa: CASSFLQTSNQPQHF
j_gene: TRBJ1-5
abundance: few
d_gene: NA
v_gene: TRBV28

CDR3nt: TGCGCCAGCTGGGACAGGGGTACCACATATGGCTACACCTTC
CDR3aa: CASWDRGTTYGYTF
j_gene: TRBJ1-2
abundance: NA
d_gene: TRBD1
v_gene: TRBV5-1

CDR3nt: TGTGCCAGCAGGTCTAGCGGGAGGGCCGACGAGACCCAGTACTTC
CDR3aa: CASRSSGRADETQYF
j_gene: TRBJ2-5
abundance: many
d_gene: TRBD2
v_gene: TRBV7-3

CDR3nt: TGTGCCAGCAGTCTGATCAGGGGCACCGGGGAGCTGTTTTTT
CDR3aa: CASSLIRGTGELFF
j_gene: TRBJ2-2
abundance: once
d_gene: NA
v_gene: TRBV11-3

CDR3nt: TGTGCCAGCAGCCAAGGAAACAGGGGGCTTGAGACCCAGTACTTC
CDR3aa: CASSQGNRGLETQYF
j_gene: TRBJ2-5
abundance: many
d_gene: TRBD1
v_gene: TRBV14

CDR3nt: TGTGCCAGCAGACCCCCCGGGACTAGTATCTCGCAGGGGTTCTTC
CDR3aa: CASRPPGTSISQGFF
j_gene: TRBJ2-1
abundance: NA
d_gene: TRBD2
v_gene: TRBV6-1

CDR3nt: TGTGCCAGCAGCTTACTGTCGGGGGCGTCTGGAAACACCATATATTTT
CDR3aa: CASSLLSGASGNTIYF
j_gene: TRBJ1-3
abundance: NA
d_gene: NA
v_gene: TRBV11-2

CDR3nt: TGTGCCAGCTCCACCTTCCCAAGAGATGAGCAGTTCTTC
CDR3aa: CASSTFPRDEQFF
j_gene: TRBJ2-1
abundance: NA
d_gene: NA
v_gene: TRBV18

CDR3nt: TGTGCCAGCAGCTTAATCACTAGCGTCGATGAGCAGTTCTTC
CDR3aa: CASSLITSVDEQFF
j_gene: TRBJ2-1
abundance: NA
d_gene: TRBD2
v_gene: TRBV7-2

CDR3nt: TGTGCCAGCAGCCCAGGACTAGCGGGAGCAGATACGCAGTATTTT
CDR3aa: CASSPGLAGADTQYF
j_gene: TRBJ2-3
abundance: NA
d_gene: TRBD2
v_gene: TRBV11-2

CDR3nt: TGTGCCAGCAGTTTGGGTAGCGGCAGCTACAATGAGCAGTTCTTC
CDR3aa: CASSLGSGSYNEQFF
j_gene: TRBJ2-1
abundance: many
d_gene: NA
v_gene: TRBV12-3/TRBV12-4

CDR3nt: TGTGCCAGCAGCCCCCGGGACCATAATTCACCCCTCCACTTT
CDR3aa: CASSPRDHNSPLHF
j_gene: TRBJ1-6
abundance: NA
d_gene: NA
v_gene: TRBV5-6

CDR3nt: TGTGCCAGCAGCTTACACGGGAGTAACCCCGGGGAGCTGTTTTTT
CDR3aa: CASSLHGSNPGELFF
j_gene: TRBJ2-2
abundance: few
d_gene: NA
v_gene: TRBV7-8

CDR3nt: TGTGCCATCTCCCCAGGGGGCTTGGAAGCTTTCTTT
CDR3aa: CAISPGGLEAFF
j_gene: TRBJ1-1
abundance: few
d_gene: TRBD1
v_gene: TRBV10-3

CDR3nt: TGTGCCAGCAGCGTAGCAGAAGGGTCTAGCACAGATACGCAGTATTTT
CDR3aa: CASSVAEGSSTDTQYF
j_gene: TRBJ2-3
abundance: NA
d_gene: NA
v_gene: TRBV9

CDR3nt: TGCAGTGCCACCGGCGGAGGGGCCGGGAATGAAAAACTGTTTTTT
CDR3aa: CSATGGGAGNEKLFF
j_gene: TRBJ1-4
abundance: NA
d_gene: NA
v_gene: TRBV20-1

CDR3nt: TGCGCCAGCAGCCGCTCCTTGGGAGGATCGAACTCCTACGAGCAGTACTTC
CDR3aa: CASSRSLGGSNSYEQYF
j_gene: TRBJ2-7
abundance: NA
d_gene: NA
v_gene: TRBV4-1

CDR3nt: TGTGCCAGCTCACCGGGCAAAAATGAAAAACTGTTTTTT
CDR3aa: CASSPGKNEKLFF
j_gene: TRBJ1-4
abundance: many
d_gene: NA
v_gene: TRBV18

CDR3nt: TGTGCCAGTCAGGGGGCGGCGGTTAGCAATCAGCCCCAGCATTTT
CDR3aa: CASQGAAVSNQPQHF
j_gene: TRBJ1-5
abundance: many
d_gene: TRBD1
v_gene: TRBV19

CDR3nt: TGTGCAGAAATGGGCGGGTGGGGGCCCACAGATACGCAGTATTTT
CDR3aa: CAEMGGWGPTDTQYF
j_gene: TRBJ2-3
abundance: NA
d_gene: NA
v_gene: TRBV6-1

CDR3nt: TGTGCCAGCAGTTCCTCTGGGGCCAACGTCCTGACTTTC
CDR3aa: CASSSSGANVLTF
j_gene: TRBJ2-6
abundance: many
d_gene: NA
v_gene: TRBV28

CDR3nt: TGTGCCAGCAGCCAACTCGGTCAGCCCCAGCATTTT
CDR3aa: CASSQLGQPQHF
j_gene: TRBJ1-5
abundance: few
d_gene: NA
v_gene: TRBV28

CDR3nt: TGTGCCATCAGTGAGTCGACAGGGCCGGACGAGCAGTACTTC
CDR3aa: CAISESTGPDEQYF
j_gene: TRBJ2-7
abundance: many
d_gene: TRBD1
v_gene: TRBV10-3

CDR3nt: TGTGCCAGCAGCTTATCGGGAAAGTGGTTCTTC
CDR3aa: CASSLSGKWFF
j_gene: TRBJ2-1
abundance: many
d_gene: NA
v_gene: TRBV5-4

CDR3nt: TGCGCCAGCAGCTTGGAACCGGGAGATATTAGGAACATTCAGTACTTC
CDR3aa: CASSLEPGDIRNIQYF
j_gene: TRBJ2-4
abundance: many
d_gene: NA
v_gene: TRBV5-1

CDR3nt: TGCGCCAGCAGCCGCCGTTTCGCGGGGGGCCTCAGCAATGAGCAGTTCTTC
CDR3aa: CASSRRFAGGLSNEQFF
j_gene: TRBJ2-1
abundance: NA
d_gene: TRBD2
v_gene: TRBV5-1

CDR3nt: TGTGCCACCGGGAGAGGTACTGCCGAGCAGTACTTC
CDR3aa: CATGRGTAEQYF
j_gene: TRBJ2-7
abundance: NA
d_gene: NA
v_gene: TRBV2

CDR3nt: TGCAGTGCTAGGCAGGGCGGGAGGGATGAGCAGTTCTTC
CDR3aa: CSARQGGRDEQFF
j_gene: TRBJ2-1
abundance: medium-sized
d_gene: TRBD2
v_gene: TRBV20-1

CDR3nt: TGCGCCAGCAGCTTGGTAGGGCCCGGGACAGGCCTCTCTGGGGCCAACGTCCTGACTTTC
CDR3aa: CASSLVGPGTGLSGANVLTF
j_gene: TRBJ2-6
abundance: NA
d_gene: TRBD1
v_gene: TRBV5-1

CDR3nt: TGCGCCAGCAGCCGGGACAGGGGAGTGTATGGCTACACCTTC
CDR3aa: CASSRDRGVYGYTF
j_gene: TRBJ1-2
abundance: NA
d_gene: TRBD1
v_gene: TRBV4-1

CDR3nt: TGTGCCAGCAGCTCGGACAGGGGGCTTAATCAGCCCCAGCATTTT
CDR3aa: CASSSDRGLNQPQHF
j_gene: TRBJ1-5
abundance: medium-sized
d_gene: TRBD1
v_gene: TRBV5-6

CDR3nt: TGTGCCAGCAGTCCCCTGTGGGGGGACCTAGGTCACGGGAGACTGAACACTGAAGCTTTCTTT
CDR3aa: CASSPLWGDLGHGRLNTEAFF
j_gene: TRBJ1-1
abundance: once
d_gene: NA
v_gene: TRBV6-4

CDR3nt: TGTGCCAGCAGCCAAGAAGGGCATGAGCAGTTCTTC
CDR3aa: CASSQEGHEQFF
j_gene: TRBJ2-1
abundance: many
d_gene: NA
v_gene: TRBV3-1

CDR3nt: TGCAGCGTTGGCAGCGGTTCCTACGAGCAGTACTTC
CDR3aa: CSVGSGSYEQYF
j_gene: TRBJ2-7
abundance: NA
d_gene: NA
v_gene: TRBV29-1

CDR3nt: TGTGCCAGCAGTTTGAGGGAGGGGGCTTCTGAAGCTTTCTTT
CDR3aa: CASSLREGASEAFF
j_gene: TRBJ1-1
abundance: few
d_gene: TRBD1
v_gene: TRBV12-3/TRBV12-4

CDR3nt: TGTGCCAGCGGGCCTCTGACTAGCGGGACTCGTGAGCAGTACTTC
CDR3aa: CASGPLTSGTREQYF
j_gene: TRBJ2-7
abundance: few
d_gene: TRBD2
v_gene: TRBV6-1

CDR3nt: TGTGCCTGGAGTGTCGTGGGGAGCAATCAGCCCCAGCATTTT
CDR3aa: CAWSVVGSNQPQHF
j_gene: TRBJ1-5
abundance: few
d_gene: NA
v_gene: TRBV30